The next 17 T cell receptor beta chains were all read from a single sample in a study of blood T cell repertoires in COVID-19. Repertoires were generated with immunoSEQ multiplex PCR, while TCRdb's copy carries only in-frame clones and drops some. The sample carries roughly 200,000 clones, around 88% recorded once. The sample consisted of PBMCs or T cells enriched from blood (not recorded which). The receptors originated from a woman younger than 45 who had been exposed to COVID-19.

The chain has TRBV4-1 and TRBJ2-7; D ambiguous. Deletions cut 0 bases from V and 3 bases from J, with 9 bases between. This CDR3 contains 14 residues. Germline V gene sequence: CDR1 MGHRA, CDR2 YSYEKL. This CDR3 reads CASSQEAYYYEQYF. The CDR3 DNA sequence: TGCGCCAGCAGCCAAGAGGCTTATTACTACGAGCAGTACTTC.

This clone was picked up a small number of times. The CDR3 protein is CASSIKTGGVNTEAFF. CDR3 nucleotides: TGTGCCAGTAGTATAAAAACAGGGGGCGTGAACACTGAAGCTTTCTTT. V is TRBV19 and J is TRBJ1-1, with 9 bases fitting TRBD1. Trimming cost V 2 bases and J 0 bases; bases outside gene matches: 4. Germline lookup yields CDR1 LNHDA and CDR2 SQIVND (reference sequence). The CDR3 sequence is 16 residues long.

The DNA for the CDR3 is TGTGCCAGCAGCCAAGAGAAGCGGGGGGGATTCTCCTACAATGAGCAGTTCTTC. Translated: CASSQEKRGGFSYNEQFF. The gene calls are TRBV4-2 and TRBJ2-1, with 10 bases matching TRBD2. V trimming: 0 bases; J trimming: 0 bases; junction bases outside the gene matches: 5. This CDR3 is 18 amino acids long. CDR1 is LGHNA, CDR2 YNFKEQ, per germline.

The rearrangement links TRBV3-1 (or the pseudogene TRBV3-2) to TRBJ1-2; D is possibly TRBD1 (6 bases). This CDR3 is built from 17 residues. Germline CDR1 reads LGHDT; CDR2 reads YNNKEL (reference sequence). With 1 base removed from V and 2 bases from J, the gap between germline ends came to 17 bases. The CDR3 is CASSQAGHGQSNYGYTF. The CDR3 DNA reads TGTGCCAGCAGCCAAGCAGGGCACGGACAGTCCAACTATGGCTACACCTTC.

The CDR3 is CASSINRGSGTEAFF. CDR3 bases: TGTGCCAGTAGTATCAACAGGGGGAGTGGCACTGAAGCTTTCTTT. V gene TRBV19 combines with J gene TRBJ1-1; 8 bases map to TRBD1. The junction had 7 bases not matched to a gene; V was cut back by 3 bases and J by 4 bases. Germline V gives CDR1 LNHDA, CDR2 SQIVND (reference sequence). The CDR3 has 15 residues.

V usage is TRBV27 and J usage is TRBJ1-2; D remains unclear. This CDR3 has 13 residues. CDR1 is MNHEY and CDR2 is SMNVEV in the germline V gene (reference sequence). V was shortened by 8 bases and J by 7 bases, with 17 bases between the two germline ends. CDR3 DNA sequence: TGTGCCAGCTCTCGGCAGGAGGGAGGTGGCTACACCTTC. Translated, it gives CASSRQEGGGYTF.

The chain joins TRBV7-3 to TRBJ2-3; tentative D call: TRBD2 (5 bases). This CDR3 has 14 amino acids. The germline CDR1 and CDR2 sequences are SGHTA and FQGTGA. With 0 bases removed from V and 9 bases from J, the gap between germline ends came to 13 bases. The CDR3 reads CASSLTRTARTQYF. For the CDR3, the DNA is TGTGCCAGCAGCTTAACGCGGACTGCTCGGACGCAGTATTTT.

V is TRBV6-5 and J is TRBJ2-2, with TRBD1 matching over 9 bases. The V gene end was trimmed by 6 bases and the J gene end by 7 bases; junction bases not matched to a gene: 9. Germline V lookup: CDR1 MNHEY, CDR2 SVGAGI. The CDR3 is made up of 15 amino acids. CDR3 region: CASSYANRGHGELFF. DNA of the CDR3: TGTGCCAGCAGCTATGCCAACAGGGGGCACGGGGAGCTGTTTTTT.

This CDR3 reads CASSLGQSEQYF. CDR3 bases: TGCGCCAGCAGCTTGGGACAAAGCGAGCAGTACTTC. J is TRBJ2-7 and V is TRBV5-1; D is unresolved. The CDR3 covers 12 residues. Germline values: CDR1 SGHRS, CDR2 YFSETQ. The germline V and J ends were trimmed by 0 bases and 6 bases, with 7 bases remaining between them.

The V call is TRBV18, the J call TRBJ2-5; 11 bases fit TRBD2. This CDR3 region has 15 residues. The ends lost 3 bases at V and 5 bases at J; junction bases unmatched: 5. CDR1 and CDR2 (germline): KGHSH, LQKENI. The CDR3 loop reads CASSPELAGAETQYF. CDR3 DNA: TGTGCCAGCTCACCCGAACTAGCGGGGGCTGAGACCCAGTACTTC.

This clone occurred many times. This chain connects TRBV30 to TRBJ2-7, with TRBD2 matching over 10 bases. There are 15 residues in the CDR3. The V segment lost 8 bases and the J segment 0 bases; nucleotides outside the gene matches: 10. Per the germline V gene, CDR1 is GTSNPN and CDR2 is SVGIG (reference sequence). For the CDR3, the DNA is TGTGCCCACCGACCTAGCGGGGGAAGCTCCTACGAGCAGTACTTC. It translates to CAHRPSGGSSYEQYF.

This chain joins TRBV21-1 and TRBJ1-4. TRBV21-1 is described as a pseudogene. This CDR3 comprises 12 residues. CDR3 sequence: CASSNRGEKLFF. DNA of the CDR3: TGTGCCAGCAGCAATCGAGGGGAAAAACTGTTTTTT.

V is TRBV7-6 and J is TRBJ2-2; D is perhaps TRBD2 (6 bases). Germline V gene lookup returns CDR1 SGHVS and CDR2 FNYEAQ. The CDR3 length is 14 residues. Trimming cost V 3 bases and J 4 bases, with 9 bases left between them. Written as DNA, the CDR3 is TGTGCCAGCAGCTTGGGACTTTTCACCGGGGAGCTGTTTTTT. Protein sequence: CASSLGLFTGELFF.

The chain recombines TRBV3-1 (or the pseudogene TRBV3-2) with TRBJ2-7, with 8 bases identical to TRBD1. CDR1 is LGHDT and CDR2 is YNNKEL in the germline V gene (reference sequence). V lost 2 bases and J lost 7; bases outside the gene matches: 13. The CDR3 is made up of 16 amino acids. CDR3 sequence reads: CASSQKQGVRRREQYF. CDR3 nucleotide sequence: TGTGCCAGCAGCCAAAAACAGGGGGTCCGGCGCAGGGAGCAGTACTTC.

The rearrangement links TRBV5-5 to TRBJ1-1, with a weak D call TRBD1 (6 bases). The CDR3 spans 13 residues. The germline V and J ends were trimmed by 3 bases and 1 base, with 7 bases remaining between them. Germline CDR1 and CDR2: SGHKS and YYEKEE (reference sequence). CDR3 nucleotides: TGTGCCAGCAGCTCACAGGGGAACACTGAAGCTTTCTTT. Translation gives CASSSQGNTEAFF.

The chain couples TRBV9 to TRBJ2-5; 7 nucleotides agree with TRBD2. The V segment lost 0 bases and the J segment 2 bases; nucleotides outside the gene matches: 7. This CDR3 region has 16 residues. Germline CDR1 SGDLS, CDR2 YYNGEE. CDR3 nucleotide sequence: TGTGCCAGCAGCGTAGGTGGGGGGGAATTTCAAGAGACCCAGTACTTC. Translation: CASSVGGGEFQETQYF.

The V gene is TRBV28, the J gene TRBJ1-2; TRBD1 aligns across 9 bases. V gave up 6 bases and J gave up 4 bases; unmatched junction bases: 9. The CDR3 consists of 15 residues. Per germline, CDR1 MDHEN and CDR2 SYDVKM. Written as DNA, the CDR3 is TGTGCCAGCAGATTTACCGGGACAGGGATCTATGGCTACACCTTC. Translating gives CASRFTGTGIYGYTF.